These T cell receptor beta chains were read from a single sample in a study of T-cell memory formation after mild COVID-19. TCRdb independently ran MiXCR on the 5' RACE reads; one entry per CDR3 protein. The repertoire holds hundreds of thousands of distinct CDR3 sequences, with around 15% as singletons. The sample comprised PBMCs or a T cell subset sorted from them (not recorded which). All receptors come from a man younger than 35 who had mild COVID-19 (a few samples of this study predate the infection). Cell type and time point are not known. CDR3s include the opening cysteine and the closing phenylalanine or tryptophan. A D gene is named only where the DNA matches it firmly. Where a row states a size, it is once, few, many or the class of an expanded clone; other rows omit it.

>TRBJ2-5|few|TRBV9|.
TGTGCCAGCAGCGTAGGCAGCGTCGGCGAGACCCAGTACTTC
CASSVGSVGETQYF
>TRBJ2-2|few|TRBV4-2|.
TGTGCCAGCAGCCAAGAAGTGACAGTCACCGGGGAGCTGTTTTTT
CASSQEVTVTGELFF
>TRBJ2-3|few|TRBV27|.
TGTGCCAGCAGTTCACGACCAGATACGCAGTATTTT
CASSSRPDTQYF
>TRBJ2-5|many|TRBV15|.
TGTGCCACCAGCGCACGTAAGGGTTTGGGAGAGACCCAGTACTTC
CATSARKGLGETQYF
>TRBJ2-5|.|TRBV11-1|.
TGTGCCAGCAGCTTAAACGGTTTCGAGACCCAGTACTTC
CASSLNGFETQYF
>TRBJ1-1|.|TRBV10-2|.
TGCGCCAGCAGTGAGGGGCTGATGAACACTGAAGCTTTCTTT
CASSEGLMNTEAFF
>TRBJ2-7|.|TRBV3-1|TRBD2
TGTGCCAGCAGCCAAGGGACTAGCGCCTCCTACGAGCAGTACTTC
CASSQGTSASYEQYF
>TRBJ2-1|few|TRBV4-2|TRBD2
TGTGCCAGCAGCCAAGGACTAGCGGATCGAACAAGGAATGAGCAGTTCTTC
CASSQGLADRTRNEQFF
>TRBJ1-5|many|TRBV27|TRBD1
TGTGCCAGCAGTTTTGAGGGGGCTCAGCCCCAGCATTTT
CASSFEGAQPQHF
>TRBJ1-5|.|TRBV4-2|.
TGTGCCAGCAGCCAAGACACGGGGAACAATCAGCCCCAGCATTTT
CASSQDTGNNQPQHF
>TRBJ2-5|few|TRBV10-3|TRBD1
TGTGCCATCAGTGAGCCAGGACAGGGAGAGACCCAGTACTTC
CAISEPGQGETQYF
>TRBJ2-6|.|TRBV19|.
TGTGCCAGTAATCCGGTCTCTGGGGCCAACGTCCTGACTTTC
CASNPVSGANVLTF
>TRBJ2-1|few|TRBV6-6|TRBD1
TGTGCCAGCAGTTATATGGGACAGGGAGAGCAGTTCTTC
CASSYMGQGEQFF
>TRBJ2-7|many|TRBV4-2|.
TGTGCCAGCAGCCGGGACGGCTCCTACGAGCAGTACTTC
CASSRDGSYEQYF
>TRBJ2-1|.|TRBV28|.
TGTGCCAGCAGTTTATATGGCTCCAGGGGATACAATGAGCAGTTCTTC
CASSLYGSRGYNEQFF
>TRBJ2-3|few|TRBV12-3/TRBV12-4|.
TGTGCCAGCAATTTTTACCCGGGACTTCCTAGCACAGATACGCAGTATTTT
CASNFYPGLPSTDTQYF
>TRBJ1-6|.|TRBV18|TRBD1
TGTGCCAGCTCGACGGGACAGGGGGCCGTTGGGTCACCCCTCCACTTT
CASSTGQGAVGSPLHF
>TRBJ1-5|.|TRBV5-5|.
TGTGCCAGCAGCGTCGGACAATACAGCAATCAGCCCCAGCATTTT
CASSVGQYSNQPQHF
>TRBJ1-3|.|TRBV7-2|.
TGTGCCAGCAGCCGGACAACCGGAAACACCATATATTTT
CASSRTTGNTIYF
>TRBJ1-5|once|TRBV6-2/TRBV6-3|.
TGTGCCAGCAGTTACTGGGGAAATCAGCCCCAGCATTTT
CASSYWGNQPQHF
>TRBJ1-2|.|TRBV12-3/TRBV12-4|TRBD1
TGTGCCAGCAGTACCCTGACAGGGGCCTATGGCTACACCTTC
CASSTLTGAYGYTF
>TRBJ2-1|.|TRBV11-2|.
TGTGCCAGCAGCGAAAGGCACCATACCGAGCAGTTCTTC
CASSERHHTEQFF
>TRBJ2-7|.|TRBV5-1|.
TGCGCCAGCAGAATGACCTTGACAGTCTCCTACGAGCAGTACTTC
CASRMTLTVSYEQYF
>TRBJ1-1|.|TRBV5-1|.
TGCGCCAGCAGCTCTATGGACAGTGTTATTGAAGCTTTCTTT
CASSSMDSVIEAFF
>TRBJ2-3|many|TRBV9|TRBD2
TGTGCCAGCAGCACCAGCGGGGGGCCTACGCAGTATTTT
CASSTSGGPTQYF
>TRBJ1-6|.|TRBV7-2|.
TGTGCCAGCGGAACGGGGGGGATTATTCCCCTCCACTTT
CASGTGGIIPLHF
>TRBJ1-5|few|TRBV12-3/TRBV12-4|.
TGTGCCAGCAGCAAGACACCTAATAGCAATCAGCCCCAGCATTTT
CASSKTPNSNQPQHF
>TRBJ1-3|.|TRBV9|.
TGTGCCAGCAGCACCGGACGGAGCTCTGGAAACACCATATATTTT
CASSTGRSSGNTIYF
>TRBJ1-2|.|TRBV12-3/TRBV12-4|.
TGTGCCAGCAGCAGCCTTGGGGGACGAGCTAACTATGGCTACACCTTC
CASSSLGGRANYGYTF
>TRBJ1-4|.|TRBV7-9|TRBD1
TGTGCCAGCAGCACCCGACAGGGTAATGAAAAACTGTTTTTT
CASSTRQGNEKLFF
>TRBJ2-2|once|TRBV5-4|TRBD1
TGTGCCAGCAGGGCCGGGACAGACACCGGGGAGCTGTTTTTT
CASRAGTDTGELFF
>TRBJ2-1|.|TRBV28|.
TGTGCCAGCAGTTTACCCGGGGCTACCCTGAGCTCCTACAATGAGCAGTTCTTC
CASSLPGATLSSYNEQFF
>TRBJ2-1|.|TRBV3-1|TRBD2
TGTGCCAGCAGCCAAGAAAAAACTAGCGGCCACAATGAGCAGTTCTTC
CASSQEKTSGHNEQFF
>TRBJ2-5|many|TRBV7-2|.
TGTGCCAGCAGCTTAGCGGACGAAGAGACCCAGTACTTC
CASSLADEETQYF
>TRBJ2-1|few|TRBV20-1|TRBD2
TGCAGTGCCCGGGGGGTATACGACGATGAGCAGTTCTTC
CSARGVYDDEQFF
>TRBJ2-7|few|TRBV29-1|.
TGCAGCGTTGAAGATAACCGGTTGAGGAAGCAGTACTTC
CSVEDNRLRKQYF
>TRBJ2-7|once|TRBV20-1|.
TGCAGTGCTAGAGGCTACGAGCAGTACTTC
CSARGYEQYF
>TRBJ2-1|few|TRBV7-2|.
TGTGCCAGCAGGGGCGAATCCTACAATGAGCAGTTCTTC
CASRGESYNEQFF
>TRBJ2-5|.|TRBV9|TRBD1
TGTGCCAGCAGCGGTACCGGGACAGCAGAAGAGACCCAGTACTTC
CASSGTGTAEETQYF
>TRBJ1-2|.|TRBV12-3/TRBV12-4|.
TGTGCCAGCAGTTTATCTCCAGTACTCTATGGCTACACCTTC
CASSLSPVLYGYTF
>TRBJ2-1|.|TRBV4-3|.
TGCGCCAGCAGTCCCGGACATAACAATGAGCAGTTCTTC
CASSPGHNNEQFF
>TRBJ2-3|.|TRBV20-1|.
TGCAGTGCTAGGGGTACCTCTGGCGCAGATACGCAGTATTTT
CSARGTSGADTQYF
>TRBJ2-3|few|TRBV11-1|.
TGTGCCAGCATCCCCAGGGGACGGACAGATACGCAGTATTTT
CASIPRGRTDTQYF
>TRBJ2-7|many|TRBV5-1|.
TGCGCCAGCAGCTTGGGGACAGCAAGCTCCTACGAGCAGTACTTC
CASSLGTASSYEQYF
>TRBJ2-2|.|TRBV5-1|.
TGCGCCAGCAGCTTCGAGTGGGAAGCGAACACCGGGGAGCTGTTTTTT
CASSFEWEANTGELFF
>TRBJ2-7|.|TRBV6-2/TRBV6-3|.
TGTGCCAGCAGGTCTATGGCCTACGAGCAGTACTTC
CASRSMAYEQYF
>TRBJ1-5|few|TRBV5-1|.
TGCGCCAGCAGCTTGGAAAGTAGCAATCAGCCCCAGCATTTT
CASSLESSNQPQHF
>TRBJ1-5|.|TRBV20-1|.
TGCAGTGAAGCCTATGGGGTTAGCAATCAGCCCCAGCATTTT
CSEAYGVSNQPQHF
>TRBJ1-1|many|TRBV5-1|.
TGCGCCAGCAGCTTAGAAGCCGCATTGAACACTGAAGCTTTCTTT
CASSLEAALNTEAFF
>TRBJ2-2|few|TRBV10-3|.
TGTGCCATCAGTGAGTCCCCCAGTATCAAGAACACCGGGGAGCTGTTTTTT
CAISESPSIKNTGELFF
>TRBJ2-5|.|TRBV20-1|.
TGCAGTGGAGGGGGAGCTACCCAAGAGACCCAGTACTTC
CSGGGATQETQYF
>TRBJ2-6|.|TRBV23-1|.
TGCGCCAGCAGTCCCCCCCCCGGGGAGGACGTCCTGACTTTC
CASSPPPGEDVLTF
>TRBJ2-2|.|TRBV15|TRBD1
TGTGCCACCAGAAGGACAGGGGCTACCGGGGAGCTGTTTTTT
CATRRTGATGELFF
>TRBJ2-2|.|TRBV10-1|TRBD1
TGCGCCAGCAGGGACAGGGCGCACGGGGAGCTGTTTTTT
CASRDRAHGELFF
>TRBJ2-1|few|TRBV28|TRBD2
TGTGCCAGCCGCCGACTAGCGGCGTACAATGAGCAGTTCTTC
CASRRLAAYNEQFF
>TRBJ2-1|.|TRBV7-8|TRBD2
TGTGCCAGCAGCGTAGAGCGGGGGGGCGGCGAGCAGTTCTTC
CASSVERGGGEQFF
>TRBJ2-1|few|TRBV5-1|TRBD2
TGCGCCAGCAGCTTGGAACTAGCGGGGAATGAGCAGTTCTTC
CASSLELAGNEQFF
>TRBJ1-2|.|TRBV20-1|.
TGCAGTGTGAACTATGGCTACACCTTC
CSVNYGYTF
>TRBJ1-1|.|TRBV19|TRBD1
TGTGCCAGTAGTACCTCCTTCAGACAGGGTAGGGCGGAAGCTTTCTTT
CASSTSFRQGRAEAFF
>TRBJ1-2|.|TRBV7-9|.
TGTGCCAGCAGCTTAGCTCCAACAGGGAACGGCTACACCTTC
CASSLAPTGNGYTF